The rows below give T cell receptor beta chains drawn from one sample of a study of T cells in Graves' hyperthyroidism and ophthalmopathy. From the multiplex PCR reads, TCRdb called clonotypes with MiXCR, one entry per CDR3 protein. The data show about 610,000 distinct CDR3 sequences, approximately 14% seen once. Material for sequencing was blood. All receptors derive from a woman aged 40 to 55 with Graves' ophthalmopathy. Each CDR3 is given without its conserved first and last residue.

>TRBJ1-1|TRBV6-5
ASSSWTGGDTEAF
>TRBJ1-1|TRBV6-1
ASRDRGPEAF
>TRBJ2-3|TRBV24-1
ATSETGGPTDTQY
>TRBJ2-2|TRBV29-1
SVKDRTNTGELF
>TRBJ2-7|TRBV27
ASSRGEYEQY
>TRBJ2-1|TRBV24-1
ATSDFAGTGSLPRAYNEQF
>TRBJ2-7|TRBV5-1
ASSSNGGIAREQY
>TRBJ1-1|TRBV28
ASGGLSVVNTEAF
>TRBJ2-5|TRBV2
ASSEATRYQETQY
>TRBJ2-1|TRBV24-1
ATSDLVGTGGANEQF
>TRBJ1-1|TRBV7-9
ASSKQVNTEAF
>TRBJ2-7|TRBV6-1
ASSGGSAKQY
>TRBJ1-1|TRBV27
ASKSMNTEAF
>TRBJ2-5|TRBV12-3/TRBV12-4
ASSLMGRGLQIQETQY
>TRBJ2-7|TRBV19
ASSIGVAGAGGGSYEQY
>TRBJ1-5|TRBV6-2/TRBV6-3
ASTDEGSQPQH
>TRBJ2-7|TRBV6-2/TRBV6-3
ASTPGAGGTYEQY
>TRBJ2-5|TRBV28
ASSADTRVETQY
>TRBJ1-2|TRBV12-3/TRBV12-4
ASSSSTLGYGYT
>TRBJ2-2|TRBV5-1
ASSLALGTDTGELF
>TRBJ1-5|TRBV20-1
SAREGGGNQPQH
>TRBJ1-1|TRBV5-1
ASSLRDNTEAF
>TRBJ1-6|TRBV3-1
ASGPGTGYSPLH
>TRBJ2-7|TRBV12-3/TRBV12-4
ASSKRWGLNEQY
>TRBJ2-2|TRBV30
AWRNTGELF
>TRBJ2-5|TRBV6-1
ASMSVRETQY
>TRBJ2-5|TRBV20-1
SARDKREYVETQY
>TRBJ1-5|TRBV6-1
ASSEFLGSNQPQH
>TRBJ1-2|TRBV28
ASTAGYGYT
>TRBJ2-7|TRBV11-3
ASSEWGQQNEQY
>TRBJ2-2|TRBV12-3/TRBV12-4
ASSLHGELF
>TRBJ2-2|TRBV12-3/TRBV12-4
ASRPSRTGELF
>TRBJ2-7|TRBV6-7
ASKHGQGYEQY
>TRBJ2-7|TRBV7-9
ASSLVTGYEQY
>TRBJ2-2|TRBV5-1
ASSLRLAGGRGDTGELF
>TRBJ2-7|TRBV10-3
AIRTGTVSYEQY
>TRBJ1-2|TRBV6-5
ASSYGGGYGYT
>TRBJ1-5|TRBV14
ASSQGGLNSNQPQH
>TRBJ2-5|TRBV6-1
AAGQNQETQY
>TRBJ2-5|TRBV27
ASRPWSGSTVETQY
>TRBJ2-5|TRBV7-2
ASSRGGGVAETQY
>TRBJ1-5|TRBV15
ATSRDRGNQPQH
>TRBJ1-2|TRBV9
ASSPDGSSYGYT
>TRBJ1-2|TRBV5-5
ASSRGTGEGYT
>TRBJ1-5|TRBV2
ASSEALRVFYRASNQPQH
>TRBJ2-7|TRBV28
ASSHMGRGPENGAYEQY
>TRBJ2-7|TRBV7-2
ASSFPPGHRSYEQY
>TRBJ2-7|TRBV28
ASTPGMGTSGAYEQY
>TRBJ2-7|TRBV10-3
AISYQPPGLAGSGEQY
>TRBJ1-1|TRBV5-4
ASSSGQGARENTEAF
>TRBJ2-7|TRBV6-2/TRBV6-3
ASSHLTSLRGSYEQY
>TRBJ2-2|TRBV19
ASSIDSQFTGELF
>TRBJ2-5|TRBV6-2/TRBV6-3
ASSPVGWVETQY
>TRBJ1-2|TRBV12-5
ASAKGTDYGYT
>TRBJ2-5|TRBV18
ASFRTSTRETQY
>TRBJ2-1|TRBV11-2
ASSFLGLAVYNEQF
>TRBJ1-1|TRBV28
ASSSPGQGAATEAF
>TRBJ2-1|TRBV6-2/TRBV6-3
ASTSTSGNQNSPDNEQF
>TRBJ1-5|TRBV27
ASSFSMTSGGNQPQH
>TRBJ2-5|TRBV2
ASSESGGVQETQY